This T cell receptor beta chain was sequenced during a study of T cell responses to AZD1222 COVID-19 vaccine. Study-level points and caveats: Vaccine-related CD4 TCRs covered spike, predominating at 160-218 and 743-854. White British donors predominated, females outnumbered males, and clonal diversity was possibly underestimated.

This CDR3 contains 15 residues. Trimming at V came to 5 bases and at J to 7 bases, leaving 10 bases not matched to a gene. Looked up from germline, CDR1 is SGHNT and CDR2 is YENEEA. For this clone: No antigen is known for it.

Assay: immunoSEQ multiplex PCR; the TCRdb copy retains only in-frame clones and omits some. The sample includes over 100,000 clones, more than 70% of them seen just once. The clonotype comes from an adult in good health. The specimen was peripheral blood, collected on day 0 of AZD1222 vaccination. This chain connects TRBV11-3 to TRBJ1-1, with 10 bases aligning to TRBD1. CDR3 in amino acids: CASSLPGQGYNEAFF. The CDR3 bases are TGTGCCAGCAGCCTACCGGGACAGGGGTATAATGAAGCTTTCTTT.